A selection of T cell receptor beta chains follows, all from one sample in a study of CD8 T cells in Susac syndrome. A single record per CDR3 protein comes from TCRdb applying MiXCR to the immunoSEQ multiplex PCR reads. The repertoire holds about 140,000 distinct CDR3 sequences, with roughly 95% as singletons. Material: CD4+ T cells from PBMCs. Source of these receptors: a human donor in good health. CDR3s include the opening cysteine and the closing phenylalanine or tryptophan. Each record gives: V gene, D gene, J gene, clone size, CDR3 protein, CDR3 DNA. A D gene is named only where the DNA matches it firmly. The listing skips clone size in some rows; elsewhere it reads once, few, many or a size class.

TRBV7-2	-	TRBJ1-2	-	CASSANPRVNYGYTF	TGTGCCAGCAGCGCCAACCCCAGGGTTAACTATGGCTACACCTTC
TRBV2	TRBD1	TRBJ1-2	-	CASLRDRGLGGGYTF	TGTGCCAGTCTCCGGGACAGGGGGCTAGGAGGTGGCTACACCTTC
TRBV29-1	-	TRBJ2-7	-	CSVVWASPVGGLYEQYF	TGCAGCGTTGTCTGGGCTAGCCCCGTAGGTGGCCTCTACGAGCAGTACTTC
TRBV12-5	-	TRBJ1-1	-	CASGLSYNTEAFF	TGTGCTAGTGGTTTGAGCTATAACACTGAAGCTTTCTTT
TRBV6-6	TRBD1	TRBJ2-7	-	CASSYGRDRDPYF	TGTGCCAGCAGTTACGGCCGGGACAGGGATCCGTACTTC
TRBV29-1	TRBD2	TRBJ2-7	-	CSVRTSGASYEQYF	TGCAGCGTCCGGACTAGCGGGGCCTCCTACGAGCAGTACTTC
TRBV15	-	TRBJ1-3	-	CATSRDRRGRNTIYF	TGTGCCACCAGCAGAGATCGGAGGGGGAGAAACACCATATATTTT
TRBV6-6	-	TRBJ2-7	-	CASRPPWSDSEQYF	TGTGCCAGCAGACCCCCTTGGAGCGACAGCGAGCAGTACTTC
TRBV6-5	-	TRBJ2-7	-	CASSSPGRGSYEQYF	TGTGCCAGCAGTTCCCCGGGACGTGGCTCCTACGAGCAGTACTTC
TRBV27	-	TRBJ2-3	-	CASRPGTSTDTQYF	TGTGCCAGCAGACCCGGGACAAGCACAGATACGCAGTATTTT
TRBV20-1	-	TRBJ1-2	-	CSAREFRVGPNYGYTF	TGCAGTGCTAGAGAATTCAGGGTTGGCCCCAACTATGGCTACACCTTC
TRBV10-3	-	TRBJ1-2	-	CAISVRAVHNYGYTF	TGTGCCATCAGTGTAAGGGCAGTTCATAACTATGGCTACACCTTC
TRBV12-3/TRBV12-4	-	TRBJ2-1	-	CASSWPGYNEQFF	TGTGCCAGCAGTTGGCCTGGATACAATGAGCAGTTCTTC
TRBV20-1	TRBD2	TRBJ2-7	-	CSARDLREGTYEQYF	TGCAGTGCTAGAGATCTGCGGGAGGGCACCTACGAGCAGTACTTC
TRBV25-1	-	TRBJ2-2	-	CASSVGPNTGELFF	TGTGCCAGCAGTGTCGGGCCGAACACCGGGGAGCTGTTTTTT
TRBV5-1	TRBD2	TRBJ2-3	-	CASSFTSGRSTDTQYF	TGCGCCAGCAGCTTCACTAGCGGGAGGAGCACAGATACGCAGTATTTT
TRBV6-5	TRBD1	TRBJ2-7	-	CASSYSRSGTGSVYEQYF	TGTGCCAGCAGTTACAGTCGTTCGGGGACAGGGTCTGTCTACGAGCAGTACTTC
TRBV5-1	-	TRBJ2-7	few	CASSPGGLSRNEQYF	TGCGCCAGCAGTCCCGGTGGACTGTCAAGAAACGAGCAGTACTTC
TRBV29-1	TRBD2	TRBJ2-5	-	CSGLGLAGGETQYF	TGCAGCGGACTGGGACTAGCGGGAGGGGAGACCCAGTACTTC
TRBV6-2/TRBV6-3	-	TRBJ1-2	-	CASSYGDYGYTF	TGTGCCAGCAGTTACGGCGACTATGGCTACACCTTC
TRBV6-5	-	TRBJ1-5	-	CASSYPRDRSWNSNQPQHF	TGTGCCAGCAGTTACCCCCGTGACCGATCCTGGAATAGCAATCAGCCCCAGCATTTT
TRBV5-1	-	TRBJ2-1	-	CASSLFFGPISNEQFF	TGCGCCAGCAGCTTGTTTTTCGGGCCGATATCCAATGAGCAGTTCTTC
TRBV20-1	-	TRBJ1-2	once	CSASEGSYGYTF	TGCAGTGCTAGTGAGGGAAGCTATGGCTACACCTTC
TRBV7-9	-	TRBJ1-1	-	CASSATVNTEAFF	TGTGCCAGCAGCGCCACAGTGAACACTGAAGCTTTCTTT
TRBV10-3	-	TRBJ1-2	-	CAISETRDINYGYTF	TGTGCCATCAGTGAGACCCGGGACATAAACTATGGCTACACCTTC
TRBV25-1	TRBD1	TRBJ1-2	-	CASSASGGGYTF	TGTGCCAGCAGTGCCTCAGGGGGTGGCTACACCTTC
TRBV7-6	-	TRBJ1-1	once	CASSLASLINTEAFF	TGTGCCAGCAGCTTAGCTAGCCTGATTAACACTGAAGCTTTCTTT
TRBV2	TRBD1	TRBJ2-5	-	CASRTDRGSETQYF	TGTGCCAGCAGGACGGACAGGGGATCAGAGACCCAGTACTTC
TRBV2	TRBD1	TRBJ1-4	-	CASSQGADEKLFF	TGTGCCAGCTCACAGGGGGCCGATGAAAAACTGTTTTTT
TRBV2	TRBD2	TRBJ2-5	-	CASNGAGAQETQYF	TGTGCCAGCAATGGTGCGGGAGCCCAAGAGACCCAGTACTTC
TRBV10-1	TRBD1	TRBJ1-1	-	CASSQDRGQAFF	TGCGCCAGCAGCCAAGACAGGGGGCAAGCTTTCTTT
TRBV20-1	TRBD1	TRBJ1-5	-	CSASTQGGQRGQPQHF	TGCAGTGCTTCAACCCAGGGGGGCCAGCGAGGTCAGCCCCAGCATTTT
TRBV27	-	TRBJ1-2	-	CASSLTGLDGYTF	TGTGCCAGCAGTTTAACAGGGTTGGATGGCTACACCTTC
TRBV6-6	-	TRBJ2-3	-	CASSRRGVTDTQYF	TGTGCCAGCAGTCGAAGGGGCGTCACAGATACGCAGTATTTT
TRBV30	-	TRBJ1-2	-	CAWRTRDLYGYTF	TGTGCCTGGAGGACAAGGGACCTTTATGGCTACACCTTC
TRBV7-9	TRBD2	TRBJ2-3	-	CASTALAGGKTDTQYF	TGTGCCAGCACCGCTCTAGCGGGAGGGAAGACAGATACGCAGTATTTT
TRBV20-1	-	TRBJ2-3	-	CSARAARRVDTQYF	TGCAGTGCTAGAGCGGCCCGTCGGGTAGATACGCAGTATTTT
TRBV5-4	-	TRBJ2-5	-	CASSYLASQETQYF	TGTGCCAGCAGCTATCTAGCGAGTCAAGAGACCCAGTACTTC
TRBV20-1	TRBD2	TRBJ2-1	-	CSAREGGLAGYYNEQFF	TGCAGTGCTAGAGAGGGGGGACTAGCGGGATATTACAATGAGCAGTTCTTC
TRBV19	TRBD1	TRBJ1-2	-	CASSITGQGYGYTF	TGTGCCAGTAGTATAACGGGACAGGGGTATGGCTACACCTTC
TRBV5-1	-	TRBJ2-6	-	CASSLGGPGANVLTF	TGCGCCAGCAGCTTGGGAGGGCCTGGGGCCAACGTCCTGACTTTC
TRBV28	-	TRBJ2-2	-	CASSLPTVNTGELFF	TGTGCCAGCAGTTTACCGACAGTTAACACCGGGGAGCTGTTTTTT
TRBV9	-	TRBJ2-7	-	CASSVEGRAYEQYF	TGTGCCAGCAGCGTAGAAGGCAGAGCCTACGAGCAGTACTTC
TRBV20-1	TRBD2	TRBJ2-2	-	CSAEIAGMNTGELFF	TGCAGTGCTGAAATAGCGGGTATGAACACCGGGGAGCTGTTTTTT
TRBV7-9	-	TRBJ1-5	-	CASSPDSSQPQHF	TGTGCCAGCAGCCCTGACAGTTCTCAGCCCCAGCATTTT
TRBV14	-	TRBJ2-1	-	CASSQGTGTVYNEQFF	TGTGCCAGCAGCCAGGGAACCGGGACGGTATACAATGAGCAGTTCTTC
TRBV19	-	TRBJ1-5	-	CASSRAGNQPQHF	TGTGCCAGTAGTAGGGCAGGGAATCAGCCCCAGCATTTT
TRBV9	-	TRBJ2-2	-	CASRGPNLGAGELFF	TGTGCCAGCAGGGGCCCGAATTTAGGCGCCGGGGAGCTGTTTTTT
TRBV29-1	-	TRBJ1-3	-	CSVTGISGNTIYF	TGCAGCGTCACAGGAATCTCTGGAAACACCATATATTTT
TRBV27	TRBD1	TRBJ1-2	-	CASSAQGARGYTF	TGTGCCAGCAGCGCACAGGGGGCGCGGGGCTACACCTTC
TRBV5-1	TRBD2	TRBJ2-2	-	CASSSGLAPTGELFF	TGCGCCAGCAGCTCGGGACTAGCCCCCACCGGGGAGCTGTTTTTT
TRBV28	-	TRBJ2-3	-	CASSFLMEGGPKPSTDTQYF	TGTGCCAGCAGTTTCCTTATGGAGGGTGGACCCAAACCTAGCACAGATACGCAGTATTTT
TRBV20-1	-	TRBJ2-1	-	CSARPPPTRAINEQFF	TGCAGTGCTAGGCCCCCGCCGACGAGGGCCATCAATGAGCAGTTCTTC
TRBV7-8	-	TRBJ1-5	-	CASSPEVAQPQHF	TGTGCCAGCAGCCCCGAAGTGGCTCAGCCCCAGCATTTT
TRBV5-1	-	TRBJ2-3	-	CASSLRTPTDTQYF	TGCGCCAGCAGCTTGCGGACCCCCACAGATACGCAGTATTTT
TRBV10-1	-	TRBJ2-7	-	CASSEVGGPSEQYF	TGCGCCAGCAGTGAGGTTGGGGGACCGAGCGAGCAGTACTTC
TRBV20-1	-	TRBJ1-5	-	CSAGSGDYSNQPQHF	TGCAGTGCTGGGTCTGGGGACTATAGCAATCAGCCCCAGCATTTT
TRBV12-3/TRBV12-4	-	TRBJ2-5	once	CASSFHGGKETQYF	TGTGCCAGCAGTTTCCATGGGGGTAAAGAGACCCAGTACTTC